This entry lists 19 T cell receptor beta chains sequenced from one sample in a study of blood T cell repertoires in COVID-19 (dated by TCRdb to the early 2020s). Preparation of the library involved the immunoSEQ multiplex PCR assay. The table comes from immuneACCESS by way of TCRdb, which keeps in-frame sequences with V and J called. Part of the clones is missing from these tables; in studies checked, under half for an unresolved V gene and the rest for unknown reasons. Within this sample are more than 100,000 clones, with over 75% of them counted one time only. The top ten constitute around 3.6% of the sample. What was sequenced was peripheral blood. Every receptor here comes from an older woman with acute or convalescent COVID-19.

DNA for the CDR3: TGTGCCAGCAGTCCCTATTACCCCAGGGCTTCGGGCTCCTACGAGCAGTACGTC. Translation gives CASSPYYPRASGSYEQYV. The V and J genes are TRBV27 and TRBJ2-7, with a weak D call TRBD1 (5 bases). V lost 5 bases and J lost 0, with 23 bases in between. The CDR3 contains 18 residues. Germline-derived CDR1 and CDR2 are MNHEY and SMNVEV (reference sequence).

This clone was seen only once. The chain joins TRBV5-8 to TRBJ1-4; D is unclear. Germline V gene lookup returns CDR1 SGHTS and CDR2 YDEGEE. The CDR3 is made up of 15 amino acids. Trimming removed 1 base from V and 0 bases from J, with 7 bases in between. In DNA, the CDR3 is TGTGCCAGCAGCTTGCGGCGGGCAACTAATGAAAAACTGTTTTTT. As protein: CASSLRRATNEKLFF.

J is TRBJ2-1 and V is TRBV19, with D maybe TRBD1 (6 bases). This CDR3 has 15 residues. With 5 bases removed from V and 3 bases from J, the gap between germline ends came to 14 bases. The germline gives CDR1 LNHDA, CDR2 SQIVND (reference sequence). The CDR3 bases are TGTGCCAGTAGTGGGGGCCACACCCTCTACAATGAGCAGTTCTTC. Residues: CASSGGHTLYNEQFF.

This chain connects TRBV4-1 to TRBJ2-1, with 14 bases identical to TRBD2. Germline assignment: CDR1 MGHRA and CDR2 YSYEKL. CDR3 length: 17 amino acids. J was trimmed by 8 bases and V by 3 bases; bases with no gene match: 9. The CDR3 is CASSHVRLAGGKDEQFF. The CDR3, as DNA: TGCGCCAGCAGCCACGTTAGACTAGCGGGAGGGAAGGATGAGCAGTTCTTC.

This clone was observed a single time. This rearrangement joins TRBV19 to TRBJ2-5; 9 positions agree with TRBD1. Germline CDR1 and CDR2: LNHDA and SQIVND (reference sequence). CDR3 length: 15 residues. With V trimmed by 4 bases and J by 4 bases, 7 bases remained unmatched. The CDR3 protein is CASSRRTGVGETQYF. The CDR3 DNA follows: TGTGCCAGTAGTAGACGGACAGGGGTGGGAGAGACCCAGTACTTC.

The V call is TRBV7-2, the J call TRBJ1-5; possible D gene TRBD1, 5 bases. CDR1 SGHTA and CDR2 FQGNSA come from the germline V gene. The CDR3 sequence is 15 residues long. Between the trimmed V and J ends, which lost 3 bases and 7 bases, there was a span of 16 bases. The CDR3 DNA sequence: TGTGCCAGCAGCTTCGGCGGGGGGGAAAGGCAGCCCCAGCATTTT. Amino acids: CASSFGGGERQPQHF.

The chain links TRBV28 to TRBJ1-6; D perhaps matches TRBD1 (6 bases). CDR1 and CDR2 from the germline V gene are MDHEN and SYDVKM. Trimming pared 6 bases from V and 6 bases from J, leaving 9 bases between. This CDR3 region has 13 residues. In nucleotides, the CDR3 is TGTGCCAGCAGGACAGGTTTTAATTCACCCCTCCACTTT. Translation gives CASRTGFNSPLHF.

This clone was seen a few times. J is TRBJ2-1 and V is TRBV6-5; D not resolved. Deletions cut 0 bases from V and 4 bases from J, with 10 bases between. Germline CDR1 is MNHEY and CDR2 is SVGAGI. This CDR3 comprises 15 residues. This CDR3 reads CASSYSVAPYNEQFF. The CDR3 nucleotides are TGTGCCAGCAGTTACTCCGTAGCACCTTACAATGAGCAGTTCTTC.

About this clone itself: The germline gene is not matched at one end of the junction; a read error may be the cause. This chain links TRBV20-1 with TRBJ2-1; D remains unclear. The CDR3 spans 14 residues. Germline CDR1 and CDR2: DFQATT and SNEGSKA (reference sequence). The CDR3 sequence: CSASSPGLYNEQLF. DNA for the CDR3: TGCAGTGCTAGTAGTCCTGGGCTATACAATGAGCAGCTCTTC.

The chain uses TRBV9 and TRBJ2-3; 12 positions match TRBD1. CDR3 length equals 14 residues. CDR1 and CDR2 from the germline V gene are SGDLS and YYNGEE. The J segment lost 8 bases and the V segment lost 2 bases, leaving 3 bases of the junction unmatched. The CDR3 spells CASSVGTGGFTQYF. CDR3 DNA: TGTGCCAGCAGCGTTGGGACAGGGGGCTTTACGCAGTATTTT.

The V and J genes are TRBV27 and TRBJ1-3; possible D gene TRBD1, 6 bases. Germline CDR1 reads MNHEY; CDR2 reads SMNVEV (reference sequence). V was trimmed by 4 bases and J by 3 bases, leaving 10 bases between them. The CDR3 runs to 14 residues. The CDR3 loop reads CASSSNRDGNTIYF. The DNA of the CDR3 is TGTGCCAGCAGTTCGAACAGGGATGGAAACACCATATATTTT.

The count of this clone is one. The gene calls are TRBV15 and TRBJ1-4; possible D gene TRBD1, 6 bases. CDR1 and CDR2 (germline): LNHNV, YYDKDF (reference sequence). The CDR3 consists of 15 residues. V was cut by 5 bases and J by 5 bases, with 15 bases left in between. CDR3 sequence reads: CATSVWARGNEKLFF. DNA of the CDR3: TGTGCCACCAGCGTATGGGCCAGGGGAAATGAAAAACTGTTTTTT.

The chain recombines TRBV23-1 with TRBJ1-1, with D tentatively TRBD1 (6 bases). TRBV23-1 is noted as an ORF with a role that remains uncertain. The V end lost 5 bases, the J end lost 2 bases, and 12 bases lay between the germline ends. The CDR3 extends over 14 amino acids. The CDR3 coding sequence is TGCGCCAGCAGTTCGACGACAGGAAACACTGAAGCTTTCTTT. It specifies CASSSTTGNTEAFF.

CDR3 bases: TGTGCCAGCTCACGAGGTGGGGCGGCAGATACGCAGTATTTT. Its translation: CASSRGGAADTQYF. J is TRBJ2-3 and V is TRBV18, with TRBD1 as a possible D gene (5 bases). CDR3 length: 14 residues. Germline CDR1 reads KGHSH; CDR2 reads LQKENI. V dropped 4 bases and J dropped 4 bases, with 12 bases sitting between them.

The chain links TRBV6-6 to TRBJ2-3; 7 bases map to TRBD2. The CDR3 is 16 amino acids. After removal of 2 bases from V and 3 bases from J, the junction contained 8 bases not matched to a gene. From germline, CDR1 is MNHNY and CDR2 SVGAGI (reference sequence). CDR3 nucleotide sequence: TGTGCCAGCAGTTACGGGGCGGGAGTTGAAACAGATACGCAGTATTTT. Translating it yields CASSYGAGVETDTQYF.

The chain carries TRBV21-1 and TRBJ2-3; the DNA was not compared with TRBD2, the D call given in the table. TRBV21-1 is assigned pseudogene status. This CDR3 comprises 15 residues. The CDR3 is CASSKRSAPSDTQYF. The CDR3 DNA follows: TGTGCCAGCAGCAAGAGGTCGGCCCCCTCGGATACGCAGTATTTT.

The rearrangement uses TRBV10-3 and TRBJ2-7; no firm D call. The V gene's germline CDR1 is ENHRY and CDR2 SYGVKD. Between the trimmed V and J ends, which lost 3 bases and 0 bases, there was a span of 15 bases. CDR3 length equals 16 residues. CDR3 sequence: CAISDIGEILSYEQYF. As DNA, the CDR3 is TGTGCCATCAGTGATATTGGAGAAATACTCTCCTACGAGCAGTACTTC.

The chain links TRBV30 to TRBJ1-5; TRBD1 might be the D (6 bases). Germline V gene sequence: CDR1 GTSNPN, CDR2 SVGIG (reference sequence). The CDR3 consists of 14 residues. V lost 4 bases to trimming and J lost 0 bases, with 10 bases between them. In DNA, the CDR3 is TGTGCCTGGAAGGGGGACGGTAGCAATCAGCCCCAGCATTTT. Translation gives CAWKGDGSNQPQHF.

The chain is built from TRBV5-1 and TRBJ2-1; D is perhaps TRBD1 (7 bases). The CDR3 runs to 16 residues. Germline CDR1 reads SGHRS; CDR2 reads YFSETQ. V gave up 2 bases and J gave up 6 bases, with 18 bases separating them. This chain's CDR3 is CASSLQGIGSSNEQFF. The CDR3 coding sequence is TGCGCCAGCAGCTTACAGGGGATCGGGAGCAGCAATGAGCAGTTCTTC.